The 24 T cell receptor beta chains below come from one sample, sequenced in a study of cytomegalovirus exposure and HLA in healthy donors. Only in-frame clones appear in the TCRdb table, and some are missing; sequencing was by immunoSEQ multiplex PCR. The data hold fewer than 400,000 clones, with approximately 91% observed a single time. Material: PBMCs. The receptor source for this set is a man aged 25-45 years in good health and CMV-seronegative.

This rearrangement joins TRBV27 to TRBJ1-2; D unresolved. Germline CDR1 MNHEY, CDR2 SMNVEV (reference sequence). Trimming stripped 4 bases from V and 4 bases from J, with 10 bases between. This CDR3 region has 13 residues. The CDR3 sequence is CASSSGSLYGYTF. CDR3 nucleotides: TGTGCCAGCAGTTCTGGGAGTCTCTATGGCTACACCTTC.

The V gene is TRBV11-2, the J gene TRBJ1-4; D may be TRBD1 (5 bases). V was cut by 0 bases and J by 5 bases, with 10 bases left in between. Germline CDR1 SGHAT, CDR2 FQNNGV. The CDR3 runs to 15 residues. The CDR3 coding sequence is TGTGCCAGCAGCTTAGAAGGGGCTCCGAATGAAAAACTGTTTTTT. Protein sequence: CASSLEGAPNEKLFF.

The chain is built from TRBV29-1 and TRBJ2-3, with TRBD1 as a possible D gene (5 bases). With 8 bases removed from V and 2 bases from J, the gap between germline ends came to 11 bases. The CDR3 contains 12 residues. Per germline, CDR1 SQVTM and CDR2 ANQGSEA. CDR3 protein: CSLKGFTDTQYF. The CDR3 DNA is TGCAGCTTGAAGGGGTTCACAGATACGCAGTATTTT.

CDR3 DNA sequence: TGCGCCAGCAGCCAAGATAGGACTCTCTACAATGAGCAGTTCTTC. This codes for CASSQDRTLYNEQFF. The chain employs TRBV4-1 and TRBJ2-1; D may be TRBD2 (5 bases). Germline-derived CDR1 and CDR2 are MGHRA and YSYEKL. CDR3 size: 15 residues. Trimming took off 0 bases at V and 3 bases at J, with 9 bases between the two ends.

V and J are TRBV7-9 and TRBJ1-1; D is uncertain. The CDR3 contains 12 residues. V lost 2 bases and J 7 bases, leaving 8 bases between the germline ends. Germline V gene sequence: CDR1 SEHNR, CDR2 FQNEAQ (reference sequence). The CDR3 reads CASSLFGDEAFF. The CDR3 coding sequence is TGTGCCAGCAGCTTATTCGGAGATGAAGCTTTCTTT.

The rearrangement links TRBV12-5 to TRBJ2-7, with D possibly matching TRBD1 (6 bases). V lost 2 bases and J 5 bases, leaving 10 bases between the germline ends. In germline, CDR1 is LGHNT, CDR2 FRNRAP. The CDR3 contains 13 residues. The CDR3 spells CASGLTGWNEQYF. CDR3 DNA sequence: TGTGCTAGTGGTTTGACAGGGTGGAACGAGCAGTACTTC. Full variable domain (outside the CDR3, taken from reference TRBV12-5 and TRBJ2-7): DARVTQTPRHKVTEMGQEVTMRCQPILGHNTVFWYRQTMMQGLELLAYFRNRAPLDDSGMPKDRFSAEMPDATLATLKIQPSEPRDSAVYFCASGLTGWNEQYFGPGTRLTVT.

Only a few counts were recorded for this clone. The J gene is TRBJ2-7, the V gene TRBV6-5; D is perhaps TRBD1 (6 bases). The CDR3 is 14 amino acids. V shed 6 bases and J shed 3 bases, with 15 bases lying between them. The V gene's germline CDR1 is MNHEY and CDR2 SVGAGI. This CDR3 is CASRINRVNYEQYF. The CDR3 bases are TGTGCCAGCAGGATCAACAGGGTTAACTACGAGCAGTACTTC.

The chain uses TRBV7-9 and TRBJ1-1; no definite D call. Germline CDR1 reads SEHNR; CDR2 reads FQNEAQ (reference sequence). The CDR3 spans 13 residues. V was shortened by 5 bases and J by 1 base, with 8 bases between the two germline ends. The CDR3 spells CASSPTQNTEAFF. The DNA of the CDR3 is TGTGCCAGCAGCCCAACACAGAACACTGAAGCTTTCTTT.

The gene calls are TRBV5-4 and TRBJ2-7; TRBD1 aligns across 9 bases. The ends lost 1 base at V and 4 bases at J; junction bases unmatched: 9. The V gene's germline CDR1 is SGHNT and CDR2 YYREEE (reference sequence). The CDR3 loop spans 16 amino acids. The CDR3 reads CASSLHSGGQGYEQYF. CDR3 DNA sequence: TGTGCCAGCAGCTTGCACTCGGGGGGACAGGGATACGAGCAGTACTTC.

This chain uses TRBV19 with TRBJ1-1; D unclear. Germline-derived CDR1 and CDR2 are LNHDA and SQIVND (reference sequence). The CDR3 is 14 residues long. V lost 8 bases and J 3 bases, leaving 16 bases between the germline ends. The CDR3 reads CASFTGGKDTEAFF. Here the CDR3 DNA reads TGTGCCAGTTTCACCGGCGGGAAGGACACTGAAGCTTTCTTT.

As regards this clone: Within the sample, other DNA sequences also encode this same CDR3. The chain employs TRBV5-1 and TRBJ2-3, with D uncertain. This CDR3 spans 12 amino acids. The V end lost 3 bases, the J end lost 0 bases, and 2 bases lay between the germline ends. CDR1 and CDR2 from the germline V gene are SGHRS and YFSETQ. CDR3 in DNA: TGCGCCAGCAGCTCAAGCACAGATACGCAGTATTTT. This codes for CASSSSTDTQYF.

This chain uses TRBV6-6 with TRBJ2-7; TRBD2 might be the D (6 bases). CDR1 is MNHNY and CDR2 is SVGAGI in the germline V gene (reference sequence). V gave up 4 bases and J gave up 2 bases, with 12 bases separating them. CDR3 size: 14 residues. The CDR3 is CASSWEGGPYEQYF. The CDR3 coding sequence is TGTGCCAGCAGTTGGGAAGGAGGGCCCTACGAGCAGTACTTC.

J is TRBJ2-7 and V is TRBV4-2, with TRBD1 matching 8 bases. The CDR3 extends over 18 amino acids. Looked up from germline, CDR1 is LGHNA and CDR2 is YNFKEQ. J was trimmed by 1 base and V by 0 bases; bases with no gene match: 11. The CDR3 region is CASSQDGVQGASSYEQYF. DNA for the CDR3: TGTGCCAGCAGCCAAGATGGAGTGCAGGGGGCTTCTTCCTACGAGCAGTACTTC.

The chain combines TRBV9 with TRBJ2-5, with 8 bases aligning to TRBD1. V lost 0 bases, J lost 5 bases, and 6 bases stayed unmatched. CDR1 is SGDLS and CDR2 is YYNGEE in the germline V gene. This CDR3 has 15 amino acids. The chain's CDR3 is CASSVAGDRPETQYF. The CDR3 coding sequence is TGTGCCAGCAGCGTAGCGGGGGACAGGCCGGAGACCCAGTACTTC.

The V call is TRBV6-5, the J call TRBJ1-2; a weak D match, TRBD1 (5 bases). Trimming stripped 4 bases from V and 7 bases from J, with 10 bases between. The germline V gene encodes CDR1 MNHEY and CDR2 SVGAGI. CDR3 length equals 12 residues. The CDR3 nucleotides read TGTGCCAGCAGTTTCCGGGGGGGTGGCTACACCTTC. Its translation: CASSFRGGGYTF.

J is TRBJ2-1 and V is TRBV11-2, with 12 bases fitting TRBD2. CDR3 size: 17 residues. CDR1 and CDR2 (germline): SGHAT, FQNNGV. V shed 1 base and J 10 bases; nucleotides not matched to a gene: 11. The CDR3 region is CASSLALTSGGTWEQFF. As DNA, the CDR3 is TGTGCCAGCAGCTTAGCCCTTACTAGCGGGGGGACTTGGGAGCAGTTCTTC.

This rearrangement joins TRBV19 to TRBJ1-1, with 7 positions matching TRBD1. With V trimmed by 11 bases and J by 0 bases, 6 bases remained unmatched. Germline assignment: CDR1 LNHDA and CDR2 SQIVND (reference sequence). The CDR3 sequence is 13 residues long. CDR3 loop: CAAGQTLNTEAFF. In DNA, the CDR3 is TGTGCCGCGGGACAGACCCTGAACACTGAAGCTTTCTTT.

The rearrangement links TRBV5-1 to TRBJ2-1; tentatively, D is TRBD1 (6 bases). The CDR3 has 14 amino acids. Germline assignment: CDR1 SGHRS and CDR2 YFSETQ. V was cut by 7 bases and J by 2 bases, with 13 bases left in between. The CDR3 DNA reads TGCGCCAGCTCAAGACAGGCCACCTACAATGAGCAGTTCTTC. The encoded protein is CASSRQATYNEQFF.

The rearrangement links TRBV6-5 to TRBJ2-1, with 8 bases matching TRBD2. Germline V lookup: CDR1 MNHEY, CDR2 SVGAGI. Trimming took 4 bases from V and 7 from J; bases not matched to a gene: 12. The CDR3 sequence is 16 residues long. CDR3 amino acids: CASSSSGGRGSNEQFF. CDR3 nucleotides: TGTGCCAGCAGTTCGAGCGGGGGCCGAGGCTCAAATGAGCAGTTCTTC.

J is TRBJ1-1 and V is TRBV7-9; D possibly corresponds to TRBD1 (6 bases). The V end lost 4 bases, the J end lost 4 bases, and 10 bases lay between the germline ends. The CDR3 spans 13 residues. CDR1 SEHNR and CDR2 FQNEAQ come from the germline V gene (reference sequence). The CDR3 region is CASSYVGGTEAFF. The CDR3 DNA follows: TGTGCCAGCAGCTACGTAGGGGGCACTGAAGCTTTCTTT.

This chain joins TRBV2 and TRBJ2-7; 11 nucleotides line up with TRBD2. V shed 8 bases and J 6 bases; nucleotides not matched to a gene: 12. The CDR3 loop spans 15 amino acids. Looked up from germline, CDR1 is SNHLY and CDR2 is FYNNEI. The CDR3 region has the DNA TGTGCCAGCTCCCCTATAGCGGGGGGGCTTGGCGAGCAGTACTTC. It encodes CASSPIAGGLGEQYF.

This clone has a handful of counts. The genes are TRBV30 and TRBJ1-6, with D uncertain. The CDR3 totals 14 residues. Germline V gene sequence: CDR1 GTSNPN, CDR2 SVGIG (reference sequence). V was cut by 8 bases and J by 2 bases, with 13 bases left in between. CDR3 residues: CALGGRTYNSPLHF. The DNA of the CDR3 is TGTGCCCTCGGAGGTAGGACCTATAATTCACCCCTCCACTTT.

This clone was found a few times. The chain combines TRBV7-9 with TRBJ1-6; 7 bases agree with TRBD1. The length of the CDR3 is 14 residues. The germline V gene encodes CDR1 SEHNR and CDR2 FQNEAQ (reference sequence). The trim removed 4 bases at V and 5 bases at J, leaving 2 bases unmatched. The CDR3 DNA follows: TGTGCCAGCAGCTCCGGGACAGATAATTCACCCCTCCACTTT. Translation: CASSSGTDNSPLHF.

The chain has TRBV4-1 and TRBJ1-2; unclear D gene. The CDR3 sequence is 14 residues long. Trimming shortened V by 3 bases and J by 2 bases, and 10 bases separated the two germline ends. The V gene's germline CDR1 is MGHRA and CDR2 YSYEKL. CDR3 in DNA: TGCGCCAGCAGCCAGATCGGCGGGAACTATGGCTACACCTTC. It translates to CASSQIGGNYGYTF.